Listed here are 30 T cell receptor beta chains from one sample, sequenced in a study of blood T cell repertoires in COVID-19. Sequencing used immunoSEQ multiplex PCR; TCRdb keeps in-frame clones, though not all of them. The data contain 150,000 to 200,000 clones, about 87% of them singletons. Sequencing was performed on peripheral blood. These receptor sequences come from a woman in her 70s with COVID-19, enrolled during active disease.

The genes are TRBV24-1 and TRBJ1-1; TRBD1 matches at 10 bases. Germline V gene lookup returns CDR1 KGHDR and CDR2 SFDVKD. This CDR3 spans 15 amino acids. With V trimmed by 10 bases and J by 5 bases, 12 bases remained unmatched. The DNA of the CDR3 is TGTGCCACAGATTGGGACAGGGGCTCGAAAACTGAAGCTTTCTTT. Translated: CATDWDRGSKTEAFF.

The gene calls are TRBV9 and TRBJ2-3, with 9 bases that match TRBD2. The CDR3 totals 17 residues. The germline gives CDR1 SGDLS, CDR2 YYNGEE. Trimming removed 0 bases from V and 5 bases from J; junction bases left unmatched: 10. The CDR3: CASSVAWASGKVDTQYF. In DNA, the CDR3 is TGTGCCAGCAGCGTAGCTTGGGCTAGCGGGAAGGTAGATACGCAGTATTTT.

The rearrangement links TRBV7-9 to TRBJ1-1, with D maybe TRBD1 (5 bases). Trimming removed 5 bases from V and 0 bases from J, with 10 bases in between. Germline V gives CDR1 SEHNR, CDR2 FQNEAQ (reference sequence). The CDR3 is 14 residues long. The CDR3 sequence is CASSRQMLNTEAFF. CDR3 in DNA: TGTGCCAGCAGCCGACAGATGTTGAACACTGAAGCTTTCTTT.

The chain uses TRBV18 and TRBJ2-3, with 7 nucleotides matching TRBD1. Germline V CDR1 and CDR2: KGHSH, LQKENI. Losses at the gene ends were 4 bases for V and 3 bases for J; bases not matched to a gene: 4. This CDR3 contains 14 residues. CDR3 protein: CASSQRTGTDTQYF. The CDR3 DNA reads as TGTGCCAGCTCACAACGGACAGGAACAGATACGCAGTATTTT.

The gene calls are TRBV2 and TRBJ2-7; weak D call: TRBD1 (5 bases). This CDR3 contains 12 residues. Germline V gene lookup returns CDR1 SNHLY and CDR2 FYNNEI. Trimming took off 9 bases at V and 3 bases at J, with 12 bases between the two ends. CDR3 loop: CASTRALYEQYF. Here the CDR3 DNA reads TGTGCCAGTACCAGGGCTCTCTACGAGCAGTACTTC. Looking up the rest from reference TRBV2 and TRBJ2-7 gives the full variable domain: EPEVTQTPSHQVTQMGQEVILRCVPISNHLYFYWYRQILGQKVEFLVSFYNNEISEKSEIFDDQFSVERPDGSNFTLKIRSTKLEDSAMYFCASTRALYEQYFGPGTRLTVT.

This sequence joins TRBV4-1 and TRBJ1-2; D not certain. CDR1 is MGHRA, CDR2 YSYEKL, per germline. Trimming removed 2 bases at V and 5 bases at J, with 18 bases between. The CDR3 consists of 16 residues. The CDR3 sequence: CASSQTVRPFSYGYTF. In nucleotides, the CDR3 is TGCGCCAGCAGCCAAACAGTACGGCCCTTCAGTTATGGCTACACCTTC.

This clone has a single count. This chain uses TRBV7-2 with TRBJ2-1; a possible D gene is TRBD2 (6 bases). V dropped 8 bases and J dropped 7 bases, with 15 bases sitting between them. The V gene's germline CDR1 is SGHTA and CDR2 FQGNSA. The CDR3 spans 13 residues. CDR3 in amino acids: CASGFSRGNEQFF. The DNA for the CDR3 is TGTGCCAGCGGTTTCTCGCGGGGAAATGAGCAGTTCTTC. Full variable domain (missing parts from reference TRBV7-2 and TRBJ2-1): GAGVSQSPSNKVTEKGKDVELRCDPISGHTALYWYRQSLGQGLEFLIYFQGNSAPDKSGLPSDRFSAERTGGSVSTLTIQRTQQEDSAVYLCASGFSRGNEQFFGPGTRLTVL.

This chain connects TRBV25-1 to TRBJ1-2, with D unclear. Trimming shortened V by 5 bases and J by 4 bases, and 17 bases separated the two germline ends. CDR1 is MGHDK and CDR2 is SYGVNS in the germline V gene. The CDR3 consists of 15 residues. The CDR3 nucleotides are TGTGCCAGCAGTAGATCCGGGAGGACCCTCTATGGCTACACCTTC. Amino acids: CASSRSGRTLYGYTF.

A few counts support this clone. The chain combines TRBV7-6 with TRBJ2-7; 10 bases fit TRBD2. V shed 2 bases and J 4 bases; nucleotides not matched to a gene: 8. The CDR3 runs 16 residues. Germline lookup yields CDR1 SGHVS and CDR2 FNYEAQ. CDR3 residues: CASSLQAGGNFYEQYF. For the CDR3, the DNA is TGTGCCAGCAGCTTACAAGCGGGAGGGAACTTTTACGAGCAGTACTTC.

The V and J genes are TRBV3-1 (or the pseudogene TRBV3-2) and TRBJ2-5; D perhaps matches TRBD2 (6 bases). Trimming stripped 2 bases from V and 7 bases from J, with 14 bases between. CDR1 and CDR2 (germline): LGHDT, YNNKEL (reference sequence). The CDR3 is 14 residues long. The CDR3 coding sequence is TGTGCCAGCAGCCAAAGCTCGGGGGTTGGGACCCAGTACTTC. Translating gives CASSQSSGVGTQYF.

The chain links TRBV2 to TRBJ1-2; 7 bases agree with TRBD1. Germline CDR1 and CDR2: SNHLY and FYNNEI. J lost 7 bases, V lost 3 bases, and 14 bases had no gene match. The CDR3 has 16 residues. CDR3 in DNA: TGTGCCAGCAGTGACACGGGACAGTTGGGCATTGGTGGCTACACCTTC. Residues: CASSDTGQLGIGGYTF.

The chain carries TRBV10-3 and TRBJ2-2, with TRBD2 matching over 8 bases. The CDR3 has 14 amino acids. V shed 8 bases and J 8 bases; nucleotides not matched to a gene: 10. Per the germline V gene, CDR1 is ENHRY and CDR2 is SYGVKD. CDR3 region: CAIAGSGTAGELFF. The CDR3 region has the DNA TGTGCCATCGCTGGTAGCGGGACGGCTGGGGAGCTGTTTTTT.

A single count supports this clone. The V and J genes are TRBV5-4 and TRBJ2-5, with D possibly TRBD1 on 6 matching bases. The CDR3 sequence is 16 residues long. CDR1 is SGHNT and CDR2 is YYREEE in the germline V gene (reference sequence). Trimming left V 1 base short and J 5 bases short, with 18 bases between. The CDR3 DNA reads TGTGCCAGCAGCTTGAACAGGGAGATCTTGGGGGAGACCCAGTACTTC. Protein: CASSLNREILGETQYF.

The CDR3 spells CASSYRSGSGSDTQYF. For the CDR3, the DNA is TGTGCCAGCAGTTACCGTAGCGGGAGTGGATCAGATACGCAGTATTTT. The V call is TRBV2, the J call TRBJ2-3, with 9 bases matching TRBD2. The V and J ends lost 5 bases and 4 bases, in that order; junction bases with no gene match: 10. CDR3 length: 16 amino acids. The germline V gene encodes CDR1 SNHLY and CDR2 FYNNEI. The variable domain in full, completed from reference TRBV2 and TRBJ2-3, reads EPEVTQTPSHQVTQMGQEVILRCVPISNHLYFYWYRQILGQKVEFLVSFYNNEISEKSEIFDDQFSVERPDGSNFTLKIRSTKLEDSAMYFCASSYRSGSGSDTQYFGPGTRLTVL.

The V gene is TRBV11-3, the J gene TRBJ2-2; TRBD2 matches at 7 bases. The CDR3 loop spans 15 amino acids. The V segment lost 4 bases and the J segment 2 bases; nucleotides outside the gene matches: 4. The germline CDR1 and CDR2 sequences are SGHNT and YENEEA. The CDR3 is CASSSRDYNTGELFF. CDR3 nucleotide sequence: TGTGCCAGCAGCTCCCGGGACTACAACACCGGGGAGCTGTTTTTT.

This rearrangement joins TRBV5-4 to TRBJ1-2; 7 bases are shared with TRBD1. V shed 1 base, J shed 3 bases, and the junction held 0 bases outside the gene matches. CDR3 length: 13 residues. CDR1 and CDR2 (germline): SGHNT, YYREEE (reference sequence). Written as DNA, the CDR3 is TGTGCCAGCAGCTTGACAGGGGACTATGGCTACACCTTC. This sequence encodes CASSLTGDYGYTF.

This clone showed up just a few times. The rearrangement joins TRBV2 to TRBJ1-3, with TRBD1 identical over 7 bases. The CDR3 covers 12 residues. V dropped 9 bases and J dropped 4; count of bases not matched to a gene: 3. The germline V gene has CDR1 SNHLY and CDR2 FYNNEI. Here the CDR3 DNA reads TGTGCCAGGACAGGGTCAGGAAACACCATATATTTT. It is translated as CARTGSGNTIYF.

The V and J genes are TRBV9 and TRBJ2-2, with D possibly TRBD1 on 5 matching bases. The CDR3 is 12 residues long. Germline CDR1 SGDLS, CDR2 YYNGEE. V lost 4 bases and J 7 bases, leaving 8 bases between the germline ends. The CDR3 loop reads CASSPTGGELFF. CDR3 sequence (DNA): TGTGCCAGCAGCCCAACAGGCGGGGAGCTGTTTTTT.

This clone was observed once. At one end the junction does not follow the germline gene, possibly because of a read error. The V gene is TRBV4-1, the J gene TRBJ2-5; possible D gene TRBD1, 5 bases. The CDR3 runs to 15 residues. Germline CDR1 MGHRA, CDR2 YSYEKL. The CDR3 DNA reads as TGCGCCAGCACCCAACTCCAGGGAAGGACAGAGACCCAGTACTTC. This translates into CASTQLQGRTETQYF.

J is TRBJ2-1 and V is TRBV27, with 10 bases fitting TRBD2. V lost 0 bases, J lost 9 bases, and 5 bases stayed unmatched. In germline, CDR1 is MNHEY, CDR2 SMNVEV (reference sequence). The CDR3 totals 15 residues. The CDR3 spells CASSLSWTSGREQFF. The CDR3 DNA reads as TGTGCCAGCAGTTTATCCTGGACTAGCGGCCGTGAGCAGTTCTTC.

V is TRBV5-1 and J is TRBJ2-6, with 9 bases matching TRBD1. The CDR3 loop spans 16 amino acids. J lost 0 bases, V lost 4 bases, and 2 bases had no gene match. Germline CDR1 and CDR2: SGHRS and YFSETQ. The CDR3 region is CASSGQGSSGANVLTF. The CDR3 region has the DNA TGCGCCAGCAGCGGACAGGGGAGCTCTGGGGCCAACGTCCTGACTTTC.

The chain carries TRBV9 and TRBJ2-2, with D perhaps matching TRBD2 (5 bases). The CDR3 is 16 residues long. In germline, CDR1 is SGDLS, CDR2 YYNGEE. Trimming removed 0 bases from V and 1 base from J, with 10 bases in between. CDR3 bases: TGTGCCAGCAGCGTAGCTCAGCGGATGAACACCGGGGAGCTGTTTTTT. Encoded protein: CASSVAQRMNTGELFF.

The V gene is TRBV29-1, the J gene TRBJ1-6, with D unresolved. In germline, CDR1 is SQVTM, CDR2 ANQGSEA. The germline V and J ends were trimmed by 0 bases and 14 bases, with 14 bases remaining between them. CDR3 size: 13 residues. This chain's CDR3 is CSVEDTNEGTLHF. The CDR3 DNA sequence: TGCAGCGTTGAAGATACCAACGAGGGAACCCTCCACTTT.

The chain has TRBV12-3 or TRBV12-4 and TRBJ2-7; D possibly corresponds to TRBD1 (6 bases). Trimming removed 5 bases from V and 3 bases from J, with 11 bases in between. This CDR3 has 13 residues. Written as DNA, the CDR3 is TGTGCCAGCAGTGACAGGTACGGCTACGAGCAGTACTTC. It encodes CASSDRYGYEQYF.

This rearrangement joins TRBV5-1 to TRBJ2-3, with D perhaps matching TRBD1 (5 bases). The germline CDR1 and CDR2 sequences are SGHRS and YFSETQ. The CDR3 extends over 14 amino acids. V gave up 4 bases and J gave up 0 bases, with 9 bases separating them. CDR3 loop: CASSQTASTDTQYF. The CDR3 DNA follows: TGCGCCAGCAGCCAGACAGCTAGCACAGATACGCAGTATTTT.

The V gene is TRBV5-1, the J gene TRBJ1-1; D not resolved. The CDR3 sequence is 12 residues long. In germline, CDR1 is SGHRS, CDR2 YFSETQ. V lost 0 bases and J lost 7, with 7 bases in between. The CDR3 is CASSLAGYEAFF. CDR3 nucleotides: TGCGCCAGCAGCTTGGCCGGGTATGAAGCTTTCTTT.

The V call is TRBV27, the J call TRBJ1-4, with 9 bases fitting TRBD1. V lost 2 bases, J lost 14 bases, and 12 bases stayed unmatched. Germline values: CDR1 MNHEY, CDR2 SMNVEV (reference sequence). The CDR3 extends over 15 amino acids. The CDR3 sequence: CASSLQPQQGAILFF. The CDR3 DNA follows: TGTGCCAGCAGTTTACAGCCACAACAGGGGGCTATTCTGTTTTTT.

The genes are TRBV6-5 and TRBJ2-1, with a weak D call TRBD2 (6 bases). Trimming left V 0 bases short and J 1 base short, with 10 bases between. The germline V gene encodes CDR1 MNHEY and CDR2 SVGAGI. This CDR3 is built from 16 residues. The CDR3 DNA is TGTGCCAGCAGTTACTCAAACGGAGGGTCCTACAATGAGCAGTTCTTC. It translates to CASSYSNGGSYNEQFF.

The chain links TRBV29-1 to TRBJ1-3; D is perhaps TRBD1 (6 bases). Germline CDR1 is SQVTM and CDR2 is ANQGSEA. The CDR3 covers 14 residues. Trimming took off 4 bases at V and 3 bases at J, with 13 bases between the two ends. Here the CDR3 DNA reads TGCAGCGTTGGAGGGGGAGGGGATGGAAACACCATATATTTT. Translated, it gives CSVGGGGDGNTIYF.

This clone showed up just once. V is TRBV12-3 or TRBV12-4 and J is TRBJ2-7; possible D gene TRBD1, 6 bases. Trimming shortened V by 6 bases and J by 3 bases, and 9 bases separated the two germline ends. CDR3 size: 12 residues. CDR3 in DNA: TGTGCCAGCAGCATCAGGGGCTACGAGCAGTACTTC. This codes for CASSIRGYEQYF.